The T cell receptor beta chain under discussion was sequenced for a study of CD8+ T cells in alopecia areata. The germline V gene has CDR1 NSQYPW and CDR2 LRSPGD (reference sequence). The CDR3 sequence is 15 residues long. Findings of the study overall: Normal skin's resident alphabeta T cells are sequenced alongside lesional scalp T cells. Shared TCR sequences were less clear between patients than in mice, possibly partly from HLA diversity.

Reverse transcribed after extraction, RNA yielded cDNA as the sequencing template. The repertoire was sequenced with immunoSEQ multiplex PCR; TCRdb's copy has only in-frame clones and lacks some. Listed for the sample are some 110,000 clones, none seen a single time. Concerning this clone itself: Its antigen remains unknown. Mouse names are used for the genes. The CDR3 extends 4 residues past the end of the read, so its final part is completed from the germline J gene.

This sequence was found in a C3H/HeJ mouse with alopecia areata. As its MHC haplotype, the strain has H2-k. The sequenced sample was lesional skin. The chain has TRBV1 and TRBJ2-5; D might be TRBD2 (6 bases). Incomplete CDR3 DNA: TGCACCTGCAGTGCAGAATGGGGGAGTGAAGAC. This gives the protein CTCSAEWGSED. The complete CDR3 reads CTCSAEWGSEDTQYF.